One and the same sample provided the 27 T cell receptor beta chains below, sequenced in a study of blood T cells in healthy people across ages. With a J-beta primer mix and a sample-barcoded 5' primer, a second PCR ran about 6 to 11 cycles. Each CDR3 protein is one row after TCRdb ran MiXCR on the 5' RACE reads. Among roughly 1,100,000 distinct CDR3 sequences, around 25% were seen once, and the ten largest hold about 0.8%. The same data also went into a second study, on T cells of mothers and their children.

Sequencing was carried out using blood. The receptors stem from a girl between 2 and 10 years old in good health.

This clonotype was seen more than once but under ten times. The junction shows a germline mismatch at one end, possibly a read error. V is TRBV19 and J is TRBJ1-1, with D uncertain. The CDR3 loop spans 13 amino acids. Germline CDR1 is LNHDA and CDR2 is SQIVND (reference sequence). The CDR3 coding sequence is TGTGCCAGTAGTATCAAACGAAGCGTTGAAGTTTTCTTT. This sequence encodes CASSIKRSVEVFF.

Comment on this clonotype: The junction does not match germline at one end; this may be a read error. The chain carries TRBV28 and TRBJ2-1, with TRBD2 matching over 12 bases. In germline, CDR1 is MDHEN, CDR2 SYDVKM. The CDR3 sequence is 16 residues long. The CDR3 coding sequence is TGTGCCAGCAGTATACCAGGACTAGCGGGATTCAATGAGCAGCTCTTC. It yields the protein CASSIPGLAGFNEQLF.

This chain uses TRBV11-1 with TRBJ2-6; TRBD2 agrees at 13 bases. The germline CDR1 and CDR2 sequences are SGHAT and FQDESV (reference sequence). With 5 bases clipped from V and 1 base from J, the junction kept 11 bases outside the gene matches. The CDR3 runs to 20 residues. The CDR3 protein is CASSLRPGTSGTSGANVLTF. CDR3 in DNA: TGTGCCAGCAGCCTACGTCCTGGGACTAGCGGGACGTCTGGGGCCAACGTCCTGACTTTC.

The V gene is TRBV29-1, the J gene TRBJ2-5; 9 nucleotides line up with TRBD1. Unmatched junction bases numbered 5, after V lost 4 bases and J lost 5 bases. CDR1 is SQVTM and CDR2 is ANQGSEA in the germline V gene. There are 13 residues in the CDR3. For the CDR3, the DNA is TGCAGCGTTGGGACAGGGGTGGGGGAGACCCAGTACTTC. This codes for CSVGTGVGETQYF.

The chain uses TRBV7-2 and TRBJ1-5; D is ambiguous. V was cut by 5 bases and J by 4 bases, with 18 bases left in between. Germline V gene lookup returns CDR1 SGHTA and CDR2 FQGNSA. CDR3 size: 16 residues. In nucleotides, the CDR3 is TGTGCCAGCAGCCTATCGGTTTTCGTACGGAATCAGCCCCAGCATTTT. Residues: CASSLSVFVRNQPQHF.

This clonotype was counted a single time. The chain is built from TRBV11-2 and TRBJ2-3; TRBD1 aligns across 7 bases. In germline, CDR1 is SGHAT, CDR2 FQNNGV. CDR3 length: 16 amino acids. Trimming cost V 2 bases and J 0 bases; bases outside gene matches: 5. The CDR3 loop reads CASSLWTGVSTDTQYF. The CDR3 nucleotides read TGTGCCAGCAGCTTATGGACAGGAGTGAGCACAGATACGCAGTATTTT.

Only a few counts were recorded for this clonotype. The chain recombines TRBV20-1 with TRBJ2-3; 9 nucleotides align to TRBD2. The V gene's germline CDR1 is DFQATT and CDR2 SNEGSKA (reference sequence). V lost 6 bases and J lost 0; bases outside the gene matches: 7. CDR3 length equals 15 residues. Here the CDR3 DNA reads TGCAGTGCCCAGAAGCGGGGGGCTAGCACAGATACGCAGTATTTT. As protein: CSAQKRGASTDTQYF.

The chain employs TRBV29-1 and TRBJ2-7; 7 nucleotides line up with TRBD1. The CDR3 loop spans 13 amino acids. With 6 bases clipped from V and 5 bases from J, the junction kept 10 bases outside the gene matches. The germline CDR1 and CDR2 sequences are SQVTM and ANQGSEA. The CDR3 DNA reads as TGCAGCGTCGCTCAGACAGGGTCCAACGAGCAGTACTTC. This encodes CSVAQTGSNEQYF.

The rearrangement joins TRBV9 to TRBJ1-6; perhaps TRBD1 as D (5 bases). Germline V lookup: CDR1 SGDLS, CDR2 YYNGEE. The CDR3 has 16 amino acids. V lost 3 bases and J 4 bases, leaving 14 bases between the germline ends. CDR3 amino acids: CASSGASTAYNSPLHF. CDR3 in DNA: TGTGCCAGCAGCGGGGCCTCGACAGCATATAATTCACCCCTCCACTTT.

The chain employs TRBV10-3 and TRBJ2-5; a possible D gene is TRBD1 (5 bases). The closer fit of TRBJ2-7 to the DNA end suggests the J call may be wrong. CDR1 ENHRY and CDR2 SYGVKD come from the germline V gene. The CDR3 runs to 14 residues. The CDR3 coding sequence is TGTGCCATCAGTGAGTCCACAGGTGGCTACGAGCAGTACTTC. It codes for CAISESTGGYEQYF.

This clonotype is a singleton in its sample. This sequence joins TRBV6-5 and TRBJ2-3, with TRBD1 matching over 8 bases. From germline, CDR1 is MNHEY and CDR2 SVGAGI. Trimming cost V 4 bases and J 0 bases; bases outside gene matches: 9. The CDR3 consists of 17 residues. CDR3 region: CASSWRQGSISTDTQYF. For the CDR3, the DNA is TGTGCCAGCAGTTGGAGACAGGGGAGCATTAGCACAGATACGCAGTATTTT.

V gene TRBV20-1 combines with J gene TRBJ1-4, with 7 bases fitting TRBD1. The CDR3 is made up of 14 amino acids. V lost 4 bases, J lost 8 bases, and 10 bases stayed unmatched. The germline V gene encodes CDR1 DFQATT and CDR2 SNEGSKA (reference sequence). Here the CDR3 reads CSAKRQGEGEKLFF. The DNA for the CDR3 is TGCAGTGCTAAGAGACAGGGCGAGGGGGAAAAACTGTTTTTT.

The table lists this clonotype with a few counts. CDR3 DNA: TGTGCCAGCAGCCTGGGACCTTTCACCGGGGAGCTGTTTTTT. It specifies CASSLGPFTGELFF. J is TRBJ2-2 and V is TRBV5-6; D possibly matches TRBD1 or TRBD2 (5 bases each). CDR3 length: 14 amino acids. The V end lost 4 bases, the J end lost 4 bases, and 11 bases lay between the germline ends. The germline V gene encodes CDR1 SGHDT and CDR2 YYEEEE.

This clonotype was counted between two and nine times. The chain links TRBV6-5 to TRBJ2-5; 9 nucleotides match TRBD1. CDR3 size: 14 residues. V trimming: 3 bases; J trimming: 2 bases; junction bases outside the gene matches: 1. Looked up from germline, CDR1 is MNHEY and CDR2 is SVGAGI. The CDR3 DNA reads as TGTGCCAGCAGTTATGGACAGGGGCAAGAGACCCAGTACTTC. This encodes CASSYGQGQETQYF.

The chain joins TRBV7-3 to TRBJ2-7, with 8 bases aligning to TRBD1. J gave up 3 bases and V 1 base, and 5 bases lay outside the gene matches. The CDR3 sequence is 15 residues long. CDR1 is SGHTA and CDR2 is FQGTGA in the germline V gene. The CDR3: CASSLIHGQGYEQYF. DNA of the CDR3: TGTGCCAGCAGCTTAATCCATGGACAGGGCTACGAGCAGTACTTC.

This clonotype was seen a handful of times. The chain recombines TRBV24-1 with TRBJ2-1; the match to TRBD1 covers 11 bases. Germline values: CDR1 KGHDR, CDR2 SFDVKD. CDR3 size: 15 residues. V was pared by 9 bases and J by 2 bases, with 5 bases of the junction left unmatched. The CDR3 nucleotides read TGTGCCACCTCCGGGGGACAGGGGGCCTACAATGAGCAGTTCTTC. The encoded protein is CATSGGQGAYNEQFF.

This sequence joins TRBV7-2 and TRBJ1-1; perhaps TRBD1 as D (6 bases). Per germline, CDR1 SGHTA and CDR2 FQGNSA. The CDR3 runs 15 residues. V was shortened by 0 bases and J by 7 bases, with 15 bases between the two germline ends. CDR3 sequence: CASSLAGGLEGEAFF. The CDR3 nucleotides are TGTGCCAGCAGCTTAGCTGGGGGGCTAGAGGGTGAAGCTTTCTTT.

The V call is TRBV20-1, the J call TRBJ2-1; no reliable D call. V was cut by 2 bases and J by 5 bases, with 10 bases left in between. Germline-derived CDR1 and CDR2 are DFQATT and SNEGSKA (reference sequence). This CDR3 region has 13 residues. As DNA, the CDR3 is TGCAGTGCTAGACGGGTGATCGACAATGAGCAGTTCTTC. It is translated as CSARRVIDNEQFF.

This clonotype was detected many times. The CDR3 here is CASRPPTSTDEQYF. In nucleotides, the CDR3 is TGTGCCAGCAGGCCTCCGACTAGTACCGACGAGCAGTACTTC. The genes are TRBV28 and TRBJ2-7, with D possibly matching TRBD2 (6 bases). The V and J ends lost 6 bases and 5 bases respectively, with 17 bases between them. Germline CDR1 MDHEN, CDR2 SYDVKM. CDR3 size: 14 residues.

The CDR3 protein is CSGNRDNEETQYF. In DNA form, the CDR3 reads TGCAGCGGAAACCGGGACAACGAAGAGACCCAGTACTTC. The chain employs TRBV29-1 and TRBJ2-5; possibly TRBD1 for D (6 bases). Germline V gene lookup returns CDR1 SQVTM and CDR2 ANQGSEA. V was trimmed by 7 bases and J by 3 bases, leaving 15 bases between them. The CDR3 covers 13 residues.

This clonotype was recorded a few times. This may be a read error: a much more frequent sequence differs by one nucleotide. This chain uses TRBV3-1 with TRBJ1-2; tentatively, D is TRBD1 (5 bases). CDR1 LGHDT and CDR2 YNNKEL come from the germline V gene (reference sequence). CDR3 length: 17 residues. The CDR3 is CGSSQDLSTGQHYGYTF. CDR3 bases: TGTGGCAGCAGCCAAGATCTATCCACAGGACAACACTATGGCTACACCTTC.

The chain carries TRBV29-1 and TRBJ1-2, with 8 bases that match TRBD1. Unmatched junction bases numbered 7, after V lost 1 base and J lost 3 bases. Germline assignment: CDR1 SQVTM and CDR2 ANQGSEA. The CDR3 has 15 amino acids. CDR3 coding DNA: TGCAGCGTTGAAGTTGGAGCAGGGGGCTACTATGGCTACACCTTC. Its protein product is CSVEVGAGGYYGYTF.

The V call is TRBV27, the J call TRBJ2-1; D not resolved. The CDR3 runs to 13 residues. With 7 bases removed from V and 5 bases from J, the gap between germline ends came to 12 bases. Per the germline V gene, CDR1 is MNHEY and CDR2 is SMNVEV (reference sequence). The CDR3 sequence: CASNLITNNEQFF. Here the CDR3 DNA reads TGTGCCAGCAACCTCATCACTAACAATGAGCAGTTCTTC.

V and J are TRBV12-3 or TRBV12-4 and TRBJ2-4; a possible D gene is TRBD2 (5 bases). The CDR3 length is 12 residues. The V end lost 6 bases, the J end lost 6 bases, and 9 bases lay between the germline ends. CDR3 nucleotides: TGTGCCAGCAGAATTGCGGGAAACATTCAGTACTTC. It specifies CASRIAGNIQYF.

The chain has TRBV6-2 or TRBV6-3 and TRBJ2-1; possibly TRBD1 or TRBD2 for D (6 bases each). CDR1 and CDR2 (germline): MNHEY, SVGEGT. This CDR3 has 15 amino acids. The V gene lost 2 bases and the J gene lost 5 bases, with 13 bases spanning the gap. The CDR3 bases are TGTGCCAGCAGTTACAGGGGGGCAGGAAACAATGAGCAGTTCTTC. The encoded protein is CASSYRGAGNNEQFF.

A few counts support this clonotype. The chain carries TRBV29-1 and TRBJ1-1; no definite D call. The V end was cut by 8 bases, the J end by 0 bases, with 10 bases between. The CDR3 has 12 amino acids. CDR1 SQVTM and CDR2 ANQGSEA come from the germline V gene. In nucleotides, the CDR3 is TGCAGCTCCGACCTATTGAACACTGAAGCTTTCTTT. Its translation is CSSDLLNTEAFF.

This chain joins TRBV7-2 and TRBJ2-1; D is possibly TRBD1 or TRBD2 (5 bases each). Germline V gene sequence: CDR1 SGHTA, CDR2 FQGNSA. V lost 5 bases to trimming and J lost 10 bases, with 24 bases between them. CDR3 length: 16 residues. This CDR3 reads CASSLSGTSPLREQFF. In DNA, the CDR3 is TGTGCCAGCAGCCTCTCCGGGACGAGTCCCTTGAGGGAGCAGTTCTTC. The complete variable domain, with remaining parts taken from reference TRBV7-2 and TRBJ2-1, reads GAGVSQSPSNKVTEKGKDVELRCDPISGHTALYWYRQSLGQGLEFLIYFQGNSAPDKSGLPSDRFSAERTGGSVSTLTIQRTQQEDSAVYLCASSLSGTSPLREQFFGPGTRLTVL.